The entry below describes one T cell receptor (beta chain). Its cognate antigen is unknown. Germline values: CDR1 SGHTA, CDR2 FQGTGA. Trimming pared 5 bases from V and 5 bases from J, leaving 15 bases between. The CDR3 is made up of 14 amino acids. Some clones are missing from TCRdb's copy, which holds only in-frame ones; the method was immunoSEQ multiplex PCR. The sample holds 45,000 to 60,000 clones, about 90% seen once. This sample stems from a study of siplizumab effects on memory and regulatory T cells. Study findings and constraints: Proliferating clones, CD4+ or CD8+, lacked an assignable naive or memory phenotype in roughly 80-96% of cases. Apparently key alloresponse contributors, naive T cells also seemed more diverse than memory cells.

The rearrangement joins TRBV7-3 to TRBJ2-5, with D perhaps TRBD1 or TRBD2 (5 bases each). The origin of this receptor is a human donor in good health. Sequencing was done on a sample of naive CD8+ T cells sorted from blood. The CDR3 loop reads CASSPHQGGETQYF. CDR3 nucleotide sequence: TGTGCCAGCAGCCCCCACCAGGGCGGGGAGACCCAGTACTTC.